This T cell receptor (beta chain) is drawn from a study of control samples from healthy donors and cancer patients. The assay was immunoSEQ multiplex PCR, and TCRdb's table has in-frame clones only and misses some. The table has around 76,000 clones, roughly 94% seen once. The CDR3 loop spans 14 amino acids. CDR1 SGDLS and CDR2 YYNGEE come from the germline V gene. V dropped 7 bases and J dropped 3; count of bases not matched to a gene: 6. This receptor was identified in a woman in her thirties or forties in good health. Material: blood. The chain couples TRBV9 to TRBJ1-3; 8 bases are shared with TRBD1. The CDR3 DNA is TGTGCCAGCGGACAGGGCGATGTTGGAAACACCATATATTTT. Translation gives CASGQGDVGNTIYF.